The next 10 T cell receptor beta chains were all read from a single sample in a study of identical twins. TCRdb redid the calling of the 5' RACE reads with MiXCR, one entry per CDR3 protein. The sample lists roughly 720,000 distinct CDR3 sequences, roughly 18% occurring once. These data were also filed under a second study, of T cells expressing NK-cell markers.

The sequencing sample was made of PBMCs. Source of these receptors: a woman between 18 and 30 years old in good health.

This clonotype was seen more than once but under ten times. The rearrangement links TRBV7-2 to TRBJ2-3, with 9 bases identical to TRBD2. The junction had 3 bases not matched to a gene; V was cut back by 5 bases and J by 3 bases. The CDR3 is 14 residues long. Germline V CDR1 and CDR2: SGHTA, FQGNSA. The CDR3 bases are TGTGCCAGCAGCGCCACTAGCGGGACAGATACGCAGTATTTT. This sequence encodes CASSATSGTDTQYF.

The DNA for the CDR3 is TGCAGCGCGCGACAGGGGGCGATTGAAAAACTGTTTTTT. This sequence encodes CSARQGAIEKLFF. This chain uses TRBV29-1 with TRBJ1-4; 10 bases align to TRBD1. V lost 7 bases and J lost 7; bases outside the gene matches: 6. Per germline, CDR1 SQVTM and CDR2 ANQGSEA. This CDR3 comprises 13 residues.

This clonotype was observed a handful of times. The V gene is TRBV2, the J gene TRBJ2-7; D may be TRBD2 (5 bases). Germline loops: CDR1 SNHLY, CDR2 FYNNEI. The CDR3 is 15 amino acids. Trimming took 1 base from V and 0 from J, leaving 10 bases between them. This CDR3 reads CASSEVMGASYEQYF. CDR3 in DNA: TGTGCCAGCAGTGAAGTTATGGGAGCCTCCTACGAGCAGTACTTC.

This clonotype turned up a few times. This chain links TRBV29-1 with TRBJ2-1, with TRBD2 identical over 7 bases. The CDR3 spans 13 residues. Per germline, CDR1 SQVTM and CDR2 ANQGSEA. V dropped 4 bases and J dropped 8; count of bases not matched to a gene: 8. The CDR3 protein is CSVGAGAGYEQFF. The DNA of the CDR3 is TGCAGCGTTGGGGCGGGAGCCGGCTATGAGCAGTTCTTC.

This chain joins TRBV20-1 and TRBJ1-5; no clear D gene. The V end lost 3 bases, the J end lost 5 bases, and 8 bases lay between the germline ends. Germline V CDR1 and CDR2: DFQATT, SNEGSKA (reference sequence). The CDR3 spans 12 residues. The CDR3 DNA follows: TGCAGTGCTAGTCAAGACGATCAGCCCCAGCATTTT. Translating gives CSASQDDQPQHF.

Many counts were recorded for this clonotype. The chain has TRBV5-1 and TRBJ2-1; weak D call: TRBD1 (6 bases). The CDR3 sequence is 12 residues long. V was shortened by 8 bases and J by 3 bases, with 9 bases between the two germline ends. Germline V lookup: CDR1 SGHRS, CDR2 YFSETQ. The CDR3 spells CASMDSYNEQFF. The CDR3 region has the DNA TGCGCCAGTATGGACAGCTACAATGAGCAGTTCTTC.

This clonotype turned up a few times. The chain carries TRBV12-3 or TRBV12-4 and TRBJ2-5; 7 nucleotides match TRBD1. J lost 5 bases, V lost 5 bases, and 8 bases had no gene match. CDR3 length equals 14 residues. The CDR3: CASSETGTAETQYF. In DNA, the CDR3 is TGTGCCAGCAGTGAGACCGGGACAGCGGAGACCCAGTACTTC.

The rearrangement uses TRBV7-2 and TRBJ2-3; 9 positions match TRBD2. The germline CDR1 and CDR2 sequences are SGHTA and FQGNSA. The CDR3 has 15 residues. V gave up 3 bases and J gave up 5 bases; unmatched junction bases: 6. CDR3 nucleotide sequence: TGTGCCAGCAGCTTTGGCGGGGGGGCTCTAGATACGCAGTATTTT. This sequence encodes CASSFGGGALDTQYF.

This clonotype has more than one count but fewer than ten. V gene TRBV12-3 or TRBV12-4 combines with J gene TRBJ2-2, with a possible D match to TRBD2 (6 bases). Trimming pared 5 bases from V and 2 bases from J, leaving 12 bases between. The CDR3 sequence is 15 residues long. The CDR3 DNA reads as TGTGCCAGCAGTACCGGGACTTTTAACACCGGGGAGCTGTTTTTT. Its translation is CASSTGTFNTGELFF.

The table lists this clonotype with a few counts. The rearrangement links TRBV6-5 to TRBJ1-5, with D maybe TRBD1 (5 bases). Germline-derived CDR1 and CDR2 are MNHEY and SVGAGI. Between the trimmed V and J ends, which lost 0 bases and 11 bases, there was a span of 14 bases. The CDR3 runs 14 residues. The DNA for the CDR3 is TGTGCCAGCAGTTACTCGGGTAAGGGGAGAGCCCAGCATTTT. It codes for CASSYSGKGRAQHF.